This T cell receptor beta chain was identified during a study of blood T cell repertoires in COVID-19. Study background: Acute and convalescent COVID-19 samples came from the United States, Italy and Spain. Sources were T cells, B-cell-depleted T cells, or PBMCs; the material itself was cDNA or gDNA.

Per the original methods: Reference gene primer amplification gave nucleated cell count estimates. Only in-frame clones appear in the TCRdb table, and some are missing; sequencing was by immunoSEQ multiplex PCR. V, J and clone size are taken as reported in that table, and D and trimming were inferred from the DNA itself. The sample yields 300,000 to 350,000 clones, roughly 90% seen once. The CDR3 sequence is 16 residues long. Germline loops: CDR1 MGHRA, CDR2 YSYEKL. The V end was cut by 4 bases, the J end by 6 bases, with 21 bases between. Seattle researchers signed up patients amid active infection and tracked them longitudinally.

This TCR came from a man aged 25 to 40 with COVID-19, enrolled during active disease. The V and J genes are TRBV4-1 and TRBJ1-2; possibly TRBD1 for D (5 bases). The material sequenced was peripheral blood. Written as DNA, the CDR3 is TGCGCCAGCAGCCGACAGCCTCAAGACCGGGGGGATGGCTACACCTTC. This gives the protein CASSRQPQDRGDGYTF.